This passage covers 17 T cell receptor beta chains from one sample sequenced in a study of cytomegalovirus exposure and HLA in healthy donors. The PCR was carried out with 60 Vbeta primers and 13 Jbeta primers. The protocol was immunoSEQ multiplex PCR, while the TCRdb copy is restricted to in-frame clones and leaves out a portion. The sample holds around 150,000 clones, more than 60% seen once. The sample taken for sequencing was PBMCs. The receptors here all came from a woman in her twenties or thirties in good health and CMV-seronegative.

This clone has just a few counts. The chain uses TRBV30 and TRBJ1-5; the match to TRBD1 covers 7 bases. The CDR3 runs to 13 residues. Germline assignment: CDR1 GTSNPN and CDR2 SVGIG (reference sequence). Unmatched junction bases numbered 6, after V lost 5 bases and J lost 5 bases. The CDR3 DNA reads as TGTGCCTGGGCGGGACAGTCCGATCAGCCCCAGCATTTT. Amino acids: CAWAGQSDQPQHF.

The chain carries TRBV7-8 and TRBJ1-2; maybe TRBD1 (6 bases). Germline V gene sequence: CDR1 SGHVS, CDR2 FQNEAQ. The CDR3 sequence is 14 residues long. V lost 3 bases and J 4 bases, leaving 12 bases between the germline ends. The CDR3 protein is CASSFKTGPYGYTF. The CDR3 region has the DNA TGTGCCAGCAGCTTTAAGACAGGACCCTATGGCTACACCTTC.

This clone was found a few times. This rearrangement joins TRBV11-1 to TRBJ1-6, with unresolved D. The length of the CDR3 is 15 residues. Germline CDR1 SGHAT, CDR2 FQDESV (reference sequence). V lost 4 bases, J lost 6 bases, and 13 bases lay in between. CDR3 protein: CASSYRVGTNSPLHF. CDR3 sequence (DNA): TGTGCCAGCAGCTACCGGGTAGGCACTAATTCACCCCTCCACTTT.

This clone was counted a few times. The CDR3 DNA is TGTGCCAGCAGCGAACTTGGCGGGGGGGCTTTAGAGACCCAGTACTTC. Its translation: CASSELGGGALETQYF. V gene TRBV13 combines with J gene TRBJ2-5, with 9 bases aligning to TRBD2. V lost 5 bases and J lost 4; bases outside the gene matches: 11. CDR3 length: 16 amino acids. Looked up from germline, CDR1 is PRHDT and CDR2 is FYEKMQ (reference sequence). The entire variable domain, with the rest obtained from reference TRBV13 and TRBJ2-5, is as follows: AAGVIQSPRHLIKEKRETATLKCYPIPRHDTVYWYQQGPGQDPQFLISFYEKMQSDKGSIPDRFSAQQFSDYHSELNMSSLELGDSALYFCASSELGGGALETQYFGPGTRLLVL.

The rearrangement links TRBV9 to TRBJ2-5; 8 bases agree with TRBD2. V was pared by 0 bases and J by 5 bases, with 9 bases of the junction left unmatched. The CDR3 loop spans 16 amino acids. Germline V gene lookup returns CDR1 SGDLS and CDR2 YYNGEE. CDR3 protein: CASSVAPAGVGETQYF. As DNA, the CDR3 is TGTGCCAGCAGCGTAGCTCCAGCGGGGGTTGGGGAGACCCAGTACTTC.

The V call is TRBV13, the J call TRBJ1-1; tentative D call: TRBD1 (5 bases). Germline V lookup: CDR1 PRHDT, CDR2 FYEKMQ (reference sequence). The length of the CDR3 is 14 residues. Trimming removed 6 bases from V and 2 bases from J, with 13 bases in between. CDR3 protein: CASSFQGGNTEAFF. CDR3 coding DNA: TGTGCCAGCAGTTTTCAGGGAGGAAACACTGAAGCTTTCTTT.

The gene calls are TRBV19 and TRBJ1-5, with 7 bases that match TRBD1. The length of the CDR3 is 15 residues. Germline V gene sequence: CDR1 LNHDA, CDR2 SQIVND (reference sequence). V shed 5 bases, J shed 4 bases, and the junction held 8 bases outside the gene matches. For the CDR3, the DNA is TGTGCCAGTAGTCCTCCCGACAGGGCTAATCAGCCCCAGCATTTT. This gives the protein CASSPPDRANQPQHF. Based on the CDR3 plus reference TRBV19 and TRBJ1-5, the full variable domain is DGGITQSPKYLFRKEGQNVTLSCEQNLNHDAMYWYRQDPGQGLRLIYYSQIVNDFQKGDIAEGYSVSREKKESFPLTVTSAQKNPTAFYLCASSPPDRANQPQHFGDGTRLSIL.

This rearrangement joins TRBV28 to TRBJ1-5, with 9 bases lining up with TRBD1. The CDR3 loop spans 16 amino acids. Germline-derived CDR1 and CDR2 are MDHEN and SYDVKM. V lost 5 bases and J lost 2; bases outside the gene matches: 7. CDR3: CASSPTGGGGNQPQHF. CDR3 DNA: TGTGCCAGCAGTCCTACAGGGGGCGGCGGCAATCAGCCCCAGCATTTT.

The rearrangement joins TRBV25-1 to TRBJ1-2; 9 bases are shared with TRBD1. From germline, CDR1 is MGHDK and CDR2 SYGVNS. J lost 6 bases, V lost 6 bases, and 11 bases had no gene match. The CDR3 contains 15 residues. The CDR3 coding sequence is TGTGCCAGCAGCCCATACCCGGGGACAGGGAATGGCTACACCTTC. It translates to CASSPYPGTGNGYTF.

This clone was seen only a few times. The gene calls are TRBV6-5 and TRBJ2-5; TRBD2 is a possible D gene (6 bases). The germline CDR1 and CDR2 sequences are MNHEY and SVGAGI. Between the trimmed V and J ends, which lost 0 bases and 8 bases, there was a span of 16 bases. This CDR3 has 15 amino acids. The CDR3 loop is CASSYSSAGPSTQYF. Written as DNA, the CDR3 is TGTGCCAGCAGTTACTCGAGTGCGGGGCCGAGCACCCAGTACTTC.

This clone was detected only a few times. The rearrangement uses TRBV27 and TRBJ2-2; 12 nucleotides line up with TRBD1. The ends lost 8 bases at V and 8 bases at J; junction bases unmatched: 9. This CDR3 contains 15 residues. From germline, CDR1 is MNHEY and CDR2 SMNVEV (reference sequence). CDR3 loop: CASASGTGGWGELFF. In DNA form, the CDR3 reads TGTGCCAGCGCCTCCGGGACAGGGGGCTGGGGGGAGCTGTTTTTT.

This chain joins TRBV9 and TRBJ2-3, with D unresolved. The CDR3 is 14 residues long. Germline CDR1 is SGDLS and CDR2 is YYNGEE. V was pared by 0 bases and J by 2 bases, with 7 bases between. As DNA, the CDR3 is TGTGCCAGCAGCGTAGATGCACTCACAGATACGCAGTATTTT. Protein product: CASSVDALTDTQYF.

The chain uses TRBV7-6 and TRBJ2-5; 12 nucleotides line up with TRBD2. This CDR3 is 17 amino acids long. The V and J ends lost 1 base and 5 bases, in that order; junction bases with no gene match: 8. Germline CDR1 SGHVS, CDR2 FNYEAQ. Here the CDR3 DNA reads TGTGCCAGCAGCTTAGTGTCTAGCGGGGGGGCCCGGGAGACCCAGTACTTC. Its protein is CASSLVSSGGARETQYF.

This clone was observed a single time. The genes are TRBV15 and TRBJ1-1; D perhaps matches TRBD1 (6 bases). This CDR3 has 14 residues. V shed 1 base and J shed 5 bases, with 11 bases lying between them. Germline V gene lookup returns CDR1 LNHNV and CDR2 YYDKDF (reference sequence). CDR3 sequence reads: CATSRGPTGTEAFF. CDR3 nucleotides: TGTGCCACCAGCAGAGGCCCGACAGGTACTGAAGCTTTCTTT.

In its sample, this clone was seen a few times. The rearrangement uses TRBV18 and TRBJ1-1; D might be TRBD1 (5 bases). There are 13 residues in the CDR3. The germline V gene has CDR1 KGHSH and CDR2 LQKENI. V was clipped by 6 bases and J by 2 bases, with 10 bases between them. The CDR3 nucleotides are TGTGCCAGCTCGGGGGGGTCCAACACTGAAGCTTTCTTT. As protein: CASSGGSNTEAFF.

This chain links TRBV7-3 with TRBJ1-1; no clear D. V lost 2 bases, J lost 3 bases, and 13 bases lay in between. Germline CDR1 SGHTA, CDR2 FQGTGA. There are 15 residues in the CDR3. For the CDR3, the DNA is TGTGCCAGCAGCTTATTCCGGGGATCGGACACTGAAGCTTTCTTT. Protein product: CASSLFRGSDTEAFF.

This chain connects TRBV7-2 to TRBJ2-1, with TRBD1 matching over 7 bases. The CDR3 is made up of 13 amino acids. Germline V gene data show CDR1 as SGHTA and CDR2 as FQGNSA. Trimming took 3 bases from V and 12 from J; bases not matched to a gene: 8. CDR3 sequence (DNA): TGTGCCAGCAGCTTCTACCAGGGGGTTACGCAGTTCTTC. Translated: CASSFYQGVTQFF. Looking up the rest from reference TRBV7-2 and TRBJ2-1 gives the full variable domain: GAGVSQSPSNKVTEKGKDVELRCDPISGHTALYWYRQSLGQGLEFLIYFQGNSAPDKSGLPSDRFSAERTGGSVSTLTIQRTQQEDSAVYLCASSFYQGVTQFFGPGTRLTVL.